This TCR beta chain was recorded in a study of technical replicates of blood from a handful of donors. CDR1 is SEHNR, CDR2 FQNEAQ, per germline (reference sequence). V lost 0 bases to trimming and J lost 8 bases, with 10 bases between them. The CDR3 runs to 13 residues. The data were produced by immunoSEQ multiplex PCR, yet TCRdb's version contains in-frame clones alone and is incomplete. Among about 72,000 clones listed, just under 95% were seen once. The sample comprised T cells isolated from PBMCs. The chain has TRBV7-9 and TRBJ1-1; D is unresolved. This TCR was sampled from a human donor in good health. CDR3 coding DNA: TGTGCCAGCAGCTTAGCCCTCGGTAGCGAAGCTTTCTTT. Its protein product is CASSLALGSEAFF.